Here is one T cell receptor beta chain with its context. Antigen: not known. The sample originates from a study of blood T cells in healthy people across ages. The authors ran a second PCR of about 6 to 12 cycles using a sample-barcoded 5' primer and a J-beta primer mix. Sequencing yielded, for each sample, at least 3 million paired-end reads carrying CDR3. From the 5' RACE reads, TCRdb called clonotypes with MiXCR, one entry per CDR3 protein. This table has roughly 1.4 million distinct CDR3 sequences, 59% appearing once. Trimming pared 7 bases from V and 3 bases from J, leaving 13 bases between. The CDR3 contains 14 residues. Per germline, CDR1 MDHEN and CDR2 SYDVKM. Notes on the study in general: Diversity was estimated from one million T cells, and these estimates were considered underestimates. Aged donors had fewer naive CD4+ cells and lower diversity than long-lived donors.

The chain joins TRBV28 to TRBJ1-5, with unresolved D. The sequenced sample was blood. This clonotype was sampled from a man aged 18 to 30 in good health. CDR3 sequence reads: CASTFQLPNQPQHF. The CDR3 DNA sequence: TGTGCCAGCACTTTCCAACTACCCAATCAGCCCCAGCATTTT.